The 5 T cell receptor beta chains presented below share a single source sample, sequenced in a study of control samples from healthy donors and cancer patients. Method: immunoSEQ multiplex PCR; TCRdb's copy keeps in-frame clones and lacks some. Of hundreds of thousands of clones detected, around 79% appear once; the ten largest clones hold more than 10%. Sequencing was done on a sample of PBMCs. All receptors derive from a woman in her sixties with lung cancer.

The chain carries TRBV11-2 and TRBJ1-5, with TRBD1 as a possible D gene (6 bases). V lost 0 bases and J lost 7, with 10 bases in between. Germline V gene lookup returns CDR1 SGHAT and CDR2 FQNNGV. The CDR3 has 14 residues. The CDR3 DNA reads as TGTGCCAGCAGCTTAGACCTCGGGGGCCAGCCCCAGCATTTT. Its translation is CASSLDLGGQPQHF.

The genes are TRBV5-1 and TRBJ1-1; unclear D gene. The length of the CDR3 is 14 residues. Deletions cut 3 bases from V and 1 base from J, with 10 bases between. CDR1 is SGHRS and CDR2 is YFSETQ in the germline V gene. The DNA of the CDR3 is TGCGCCAGCAGCTCCTCAAGCCAGAACACTGAAGCTTTCTTT. Its protein is CASSSSSQNTEAFF.

CDR3 sequence reads: CASSQSASFSGNTIYF. The CDR3 nucleotides are TGTGCCAGCAGCCAATCGGCGAGTTTCTCTGGAAACACCATATATTTT. The rearrangement joins TRBV16 to TRBJ1-3; no firm D call. The germline CDR1 and CDR2 sequences are KGHSY and FQNENV. The CDR3 runs to 16 residues. V lost 0 bases and J lost 0, with 9 bases in between.

The V gene is TRBV28, the J gene TRBJ1-2; the D is unclear. Germline CDR1 is MDHEN and CDR2 is SYDVKM. This CDR3 region has 13 residues. The ends were cut back, 6 bases at V and 6 bases at J, with 14 bases in the middle. The CDR3: CASSLAGSDGYTF. The CDR3 coding sequence is TGTGCCAGCAGCCTAGCGGGGTCCGATGGCTACACCTTC.

The rearrangement links TRBV5-6 to TRBJ1-3; a weak D match, TRBD1 (6 bases). The CDR3 is 15 residues long. Germline V gives CDR1 SGHDT, CDR2 YYEEEE. The germline V and J ends were trimmed by 3 bases and 4 bases, with 14 bases remaining between them. The CDR3 protein is CASSSRARGGNTIYF. CDR3 nucleotides: TGTGCCAGCAGCTCCCGGGCCAGGGGCGGAAACACCATATATTTT. The full variable domain, in which reference TRBV5-6 and TRBJ1-3 provide the parts outside the CDR3, is DAGVTQSPTHLIKTRGQQVTLRCSPKSGHDTVSWYQQALGQGPQFIFQYYEEEERQRGNFPDRFSGHQFPNYSSELNVNALLLGDSALYLCASSSRARGGNTIYFGEGSWLTVV.